Listed here are 19 T cell receptor beta chains from one sample, sequenced in a study of cytomegalovirus exposure and HLA in healthy donors. PCR used 60 Vbeta primers and 13 Jbeta primers. Produced via immunoSEQ multiplex PCR; TCRdb's table is partial and in-frame only. This sample yields about 97,000 clones, of which 73% are seen a single time; over 3% belongs to the top ten. The sample consisted of PBMCs. These receptor sequences come from a man aged 35-49 years in good health and CMV-seronegative.

This chain uses TRBV5-1 with TRBJ2-2; a weak D match, TRBD2 (5 bases). V was cut by 3 bases and J by 0 bases, with 9 bases left in between. Germline-derived CDR1 and CDR2 are SGHRS and YFSETQ. This CDR3 has 15 residues. The CDR3, as DNA: TGCGCCAGCAGCTGGAGGAATACGAACACCGGGGAGCTGTTTTTT. Translating it yields CASSWRNTNTGELFF.

The genes are TRBV10-3 and TRBJ1-1; maybe TRBD1 (6 bases). The V gene's germline CDR1 is ENHRY and CDR2 SYGVKD. The CDR3 has 14 amino acids. V lost 6 bases, J lost 1 base, and 12 bases lay in between. The CDR3 protein is CAIRRQGTNTEAFF. The DNA for the CDR3 is TGTGCCATCAGACGTCAGGGGACGAACACTGAAGCTTTCTTT.

The chain links TRBV7-2 to TRBJ2-3; D perhaps matches TRBD2 (5 bases). There are 15 residues in the CDR3. From germline, CDR1 is SGHTA and CDR2 FQGNSA. V shed 0 bases and J shed 1 base, with 8 bases lying between them. The CDR3 DNA reads as TGTGCCAGCAGCTTAGCTAGCGAACGCACAGATACGCAGTATTTT. Translation: CASSLASERTDTQYF.

The chain is built from TRBV7-9 and TRBJ2-3; TRBD2 might be the D (5 bases). This CDR3 is built from 13 residues. Trimming removed 3 bases at V and 5 bases at J, with 9 bases between. Looked up from germline, CDR1 is SEHNR and CDR2 is FQNEAQ (reference sequence). Written as DNA, the CDR3 is TGTGCCAGCAGCTTCCCCGGGATAGATACGCAGTATTTT. Its translation: CASSFPGIDTQYF.

The chain recombines TRBV5-1 with TRBJ2-2; no definite D call. The germline V gene encodes CDR1 SGHRS and CDR2 YFSETQ. V lost 0 bases to trimming and J lost 3 bases, with 9 bases between them. The CDR3 sequence is 15 residues long. This CDR3 is CASSLAAGDTGELFF. CDR3 bases: TGCGCCAGCAGCTTGGCAGCAGGCGACACCGGGGAGCTGTTTTTT.

With regard to this clone: Distinct nucleotide sequences in the sample also encode this CDR3. The chain couples TRBV2 to TRBJ2-5, with 7 positions matching TRBD2. Trimming removed 3 bases from V and 0 bases from J; junction bases left unmatched: 7. Germline V gene data show CDR1 as SNHLY and CDR2 as FYNNEI. This CDR3 spans 16 amino acids. CDR3 in amino acids: CASSEGLAEYQETQYF. The CDR3 nucleotides are TGTGCCAGCAGTGAGGGGCTAGCGGAGTACCAAGAGACCCAGTACTTC.

This clone showed up just once. The chain combines TRBV7-2 with TRBJ2-5; 9 nucleotides align to TRBD2. Losses at the gene ends were 3 bases for V and 4 bases for J; bases not matched to a gene: 3. The CDR3 runs to 14 residues. Germline CDR1 reads SGHTA; CDR2 reads FQGNSA. Written as DNA, the CDR3 is TGTGCCAGCAGCTTTAGCGGGGGAGGAGAGACCCAGTACTTC. Translated: CASSFSGGGETQYF.

In this sample, this clone turned up a few times. The chain employs TRBV13 and TRBJ2-7, with 8 positions matching TRBD2. The CDR3 has 19 amino acids. The V and J ends lost 4 bases and 2 bases, in that order; junction bases with no gene match: 19. Germline loops: CDR1 PRHDT, CDR2 FYEKMQ (reference sequence). The CDR3 DNA reads as TGTGCCAGCAGCTCCATCGGGAAACCCTGGACGGGGGGGACCTACGAGCAGTACTTC. Amino acid sequence: CASSSIGKPWTGGTYEQYF.

The V call is TRBV6-5, the J call TRBJ2-7, with 9 bases that match TRBD1. Germline V gene lookup returns CDR1 MNHEY and CDR2 SVGAGI. The CDR3 is made up of 13 amino acids. V was clipped by 6 bases and J by 7 bases; unmatched bases: 7. CDR3 sequence: CASSTLGTGEQYF. Here the CDR3 DNA reads TGTGCCAGCAGCACCCTCGGGACAGGGGAGCAGTACTTC.

The chain couples TRBV13 to TRBJ2-6; D is perhaps TRBD1 (6 bases). V shed 5 bases and J shed 0 bases, with 17 bases lying between them. Per the germline V gene, CDR1 is PRHDT and CDR2 is FYEKMQ (reference sequence). The CDR3 is made up of 18 amino acids. The CDR3 sequence is CASSPTTGALSGANVLTF. CDR3 nucleotide sequence: TGTGCCAGCAGCCCTACGACAGGCGCTCTCTCTGGGGCCAACGTCCTGACTTTC.

The sample holds one count of this clone. This chain links TRBV5-1 with TRBJ2-7; a weak D match, TRBD1 (6 bases). The CDR3 covers 13 residues. The germline CDR1 and CDR2 sequences are SGHRS and YFSETQ. Trimming stripped 0 bases from V and 7 bases from J, with 11 bases between. As DNA, the CDR3 is TGCGCCAGCAGCTTGGGGACAGACTCAGAGCAGTACTTC. Protein: CASSLGTDSEQYF.

This chain connects TRBV5-6 to TRBJ2-5, with D possibly being TRBD2 (5 bases). The CDR3 has 13 amino acids. Germline V gene sequence: CDR1 SGHDT, CDR2 YYEEEE. V was shortened by 2 bases and J by 7 bases, with 12 bases between the two germline ends. DNA for the CDR3: TGTGCCAGCAGCTTACTAGTGGGTCGGACCCAGTACTTC. Its translation is CASSLLVGRTQYF.

The chain links TRBV7-8 to TRBJ1-4; TRBD1 matches 7 bases. J was trimmed by 0 bases and V by 1 base; bases with no gene match: 2. CDR1 and CDR2 from the germline V gene are SGHVS and FQNEAQ. This CDR3 spans 16 amino acids. CDR3 loop: CASSLEGAATNEKLFF. The CDR3 DNA is TGTGCCAGCAGCTTAGAGGGGGCAGCAACTAATGAAAAACTGTTTTTT.

This clone was observed a few times. The V call is TRBV5-1, the J call TRBJ1-3; tentatively, D is TRBD1 (6 bases). V gave up 4 bases and J gave up 1 base, with 12 bases separating them. Germline CDR1 is SGHRS and CDR2 is YFSETQ. CDR3 length equals 15 residues. CDR3 region: CASSPRDISGNTIYF. CDR3 coding DNA: TGCGCCAGCAGCCCCCGGGACATATCTGGAAACACCATATATTTT.

The chain's CDR3 is CASSLNAVGTDTDTQYF. CDR3 bases: TGCGCCAGCAGCTTAAATGCTGTTGGGACAGACACAGATACGCAGTATTTT. The chain couples TRBV5-1 to TRBJ2-3, with 7 bases that match TRBD1. CDR1 is SGHRS and CDR2 is YFSETQ in the germline V gene. V was clipped by 2 bases and J by 2 bases; unmatched bases: 11. The CDR3 spans 17 residues.

Comments on this clone: One junction end disagrees with the germline gene, perhaps due to a read error. CDR3 in DNA: TGCGCCAGCACCCAATCTCCGCGGCCCGTCACGTCAGATACGCAGTATTTT. It encodes CASTQSPRPVTSDTQYF. The chain combines TRBV4-1 with TRBJ2-3; D ambiguous. CDR1 is MGHRA, CDR2 YSYEKL, per germline. The CDR3 is 17 amino acids.

The chain is built from TRBV11-2 and TRBJ2-7; possibly TRBD2 for D (7 bases). CDR1 SGHAT and CDR2 FQNNGV come from the germline V gene. This CDR3 spans 14 amino acids. The V end lost 1 base, the J end lost 4 bases, and 11 bases lay between the germline ends. The CDR3 loop reads CASSLVGRGYEQYF. Here the CDR3 DNA reads TGTGCCAGCAGCTTAGTAGGGAGGGGGTACGAGCAGTACTTC.

This rearrangement joins TRBV6-1 to TRBJ2-7; a weak D match, TRBD2 (5 bases). The germline gives CDR1 MNHNS, CDR2 SASEGT. The CDR3 spans 15 residues. The ends were cut back, 1 base at V and 0 bases at J, with 10 bases in the middle. CDR3 sequence (DNA): TGTGCCAGCAGTGAAGTTCACGGAGGCTCCTACGAGCAGTACTTC. This codes for CASSEVHGGSYEQYF.

In this sample, this clone turned up a few times. The J gene is TRBJ1-1, the V gene TRBV20-1; D is undetermined. Per the germline V gene, CDR1 is DFQATT and CDR2 is SNEGSKA (reference sequence). V was trimmed by 5 bases and J by 11 bases, leaving 15 bases between them. The CDR3 contains 11 residues. Here the CDR3 DNA reads TGCAGTGCTGTACCGGGAATAGGGGCTTTCTTT. It is translated as CSAVPGIGAFF.